This T cell receptor (beta chain) was sequenced during a study of early T cells in non-severe SARS-CoV-2 infection (dated by TCRdb to about 2021). The study in broad terms: Because TCR sequencing relied on bulk RNA taken from unsorted whole blood, pairing of alpha and beta chains was not possible.

Libraries were made using 5' RACE. Sequencing took place on a NextSeq 500. The TCR library protocol attached unique molecular identifiers to individual cDNA molecules to correct for sequencing error and PCR bias. Both TCR alpha and beta chains were sequenced, and tight co-correlation was observed between alpha and beta sequence abundances in each sample. The original pipeline was this. Decombinator V4 was used to annotate TCR sequences for V gene, J gene and CDR3. TCRs were defined as expanded if a significant change between any two time points was detected under a Poisson model with p below 0.0001. TCR abundances were normalised to the total number of TCRs sequenced per sample and were expressed as counts per million. VDJdb, accessed on 1 November 2021, was searched for TCRs annotated for CMV, EBV and SARS-CoV-2, and TCRs annotated for more than one antigen were excluded. In-frame beta chains were kept once TCRdb had trimmed the public reads at Q25 with fastp and called clones with MiXCR. Entries that share a CDR3 protein sequence are merged under the most common genes and DNA. The V and J calls follow TCRdb's processing rather than the paper's. This sample holds about 69,000 distinct CDR3 sequences; under 9.5% were observed only once. 5.5% to 7% of the sample lies in the top ten.

Here is what the overall study found, with its caveats: VDJdb matching was skewed toward anti-spike CD8 responses and likely underestimated virus-specific expansions by missing private and CD4 specificities.

Set within a cohort of healthcare workers in London, UK, this nested case-control study involved weekly PCR testing of nasopharyngeal swabs along with blood sampling. Between 23 and 31 March 2020, the week of the UK lockdown, healthcare workers were enrolled and then followed up weekly for as long as 16 weeks. About this clonotype: Its antigen is still unknown. Per-base quality was not reported, and no clone a single base away is much larger than it.

Sequencing was carried out using whole blood. The receptor comes from an adult who was a healthcare worker with PCR-confirmed SARS-CoV-2 infection or an uninfected control (not recorded which).

The nucleotide sequence is given as TGTGCCAGCAGCCGCGGACCGACAGGCACAGATACGCAGTATTTT. Its translation is CASSRGPTGTDTQYF. The chain is assembled from TRBV3-1 and TRBJ2-3; TRBD1 is perhaps the D gene, given 5 matching bases. CDR1 and CDR2 were assigned from the germline V gene (reference sequence) as LGHDT and YNNKEL. V is reduced by 4 bases and J by 1 base, leaving a spacing of 12 bases between them. The CDR3 runs 15 residues from the cysteine to the phenylalanine. The kept DNA is CDR3 alone, 45 bases in frame from the first base.